This passage covers 2 T cell receptor beta chains from one sample sequenced in a study of Graves' ophthalmopathy and Graves' hyperthyroidism. The authors amplified TCR beta CDR3 regions from RNA transcripts. HTBI primers were used in a first-round RT-PCR, which preceded a second-round multiplex PCR. TCRdb re-derived calls from the multiplex PCR reads in MiXCR, one entry per CDR3 protein. The profile shows roughly 400,000 distinct CDR3 sequences, about 18% of them singletons. The sample was peripheral blood. All receptors come from an adult woman with stable Graves' hyperthyroidism.

The sample holds many counts of this clonotype. The chain uses TRBV24-1 and TRBJ2-7; 7 bases match TRBD1. Germline-derived CDR1 and CDR2 are KGHDR and SFDVKD. Trimming cost V 3 bases and J 5 bases; bases outside gene matches: 9. This CDR3 has 15 residues. The DNA of the CDR3 is TGTGCCACCAGTGATCCGACAGGGTCGGAACACGAGCAGTACTTC. It encodes CATSDPTGSEHEQYF.

This clonotype has a count of ten or more. The gene calls are TRBV6-5 and TRBJ2-7, with TRBD1 matching over 10 bases. The CDR3 has 15 amino acids. CDR1 and CDR2 (germline): MNHEY, SVGAGI. V was pared by 5 bases and J by 2 bases, with 6 bases of the junction left unmatched. The CDR3 loop reads CASSTRTGGTYEQYF. The CDR3 DNA reads TGTGCCAGCAGTACCAGGACAGGGGGTACCTACGAGCAGTACTTC.